This is a list of T cell receptor beta chains from one sample in a study of Graves' ophthalmopathy and Graves' hyperthyroidism. Each CDR3 protein is one row after TCRdb ran MiXCR on the multiplex PCR reads. The sample comprises under 60,000 distinct CDR3 sequences, approximately 50% of which are singletons, and roughly 5% rests with the top ten. The sequencing sample was made of peripheral blood. The receptors shown here come from an adult woman with Graves' ophthalmopathy. CDR3s include the opening cysteine and the closing phenylalanine or tryptophan. D genes are given only for firm matches. Where a row states a size, it is once, few, many or the class of an expanded clone; other rows omit it.

>.|TRBJ2-1|TRBV28|16|many
TGTGCCAGCAGACCGTTTAGCGCAAGCTCCTACAATGAGCAGTTCTTC
CASRPFSASSYNEQFF
>TRBD2|TRBJ2-3|TRBV12-3/TRBV12-4|13|.
TGTGCCAGCAGCCCTGGACTAGCGGGTACGCAGTATTTT
CASSPGLAGTQYF
>TRBD1|TRBJ2-1|TRBV7-3|14|.
TGTGCCAGCAGCCAAAACAGGGGGGACAATGAGCAGTTCTTC
CASSQNRGDNEQFF
>.|TRBJ1-2|TRBV6-5|13|many
TGTGCCAGCAGCCAACCTAGGGTAGGAGGCTACACCTTC
CASSQPRVGGYTF
>.|TRBJ2-3|TRBV12-3/TRBV12-4|13|many
TGTGCCAGCAGTTTATGGGGCACAGATACGCAGTATTTT
CASSLWGTDTQYF
>.|TRBJ2-1|TRBV5-1|15|.
TGCGCCAGCAGCTTGGTAGGGGCCGGCACAGATACGCAGTTCTTC
CASSLVGAGTDTQFF
>.|TRBJ2-4|TRBV10-3|13|.
TGTGCCATCAGTGAGTCGGGTTTAAAACTTCAAGACTTC
CAISESGLKLQDF
>.|TRBJ2-1|TRBV24-1|15|medium-sized
TGTGCCACCAGTGATTCGGGACTGGAAGGGAGGGAGCAGTTCTTC
CATSDSGLEGREQFF
>.|TRBJ1-4|TRBV30|14|.
TGTGCCTGGAGTGTAGGGGCGGAGAGTGAAAAACTGTTTTTT
CAWSVGAESEKLFF
>.|TRBJ2-7|TRBV7-2|13|many
TGTGCCAGCAGCTTAGGGGGGAGGGGGGTGCAGTACTTC
CASSLGGRGVQYF
>TRBD2|TRBJ2-3|TRBV20-1|15|many
TGCAGTGCTAGAGAGTGGGCGGGAGGGACAGATACGCAGTATTTT
CSAREWAGGTDTQYF
>.|TRBJ1-6|TRBV3-1|15|many
TGTGCCAGCAGTAAACTCAGGGGTAGTTATTCACCCCTCCACTTT
CASSKLRGSYSPLHF
>TRBD2|TRBJ2-7|TRBV20-1|16|.
TGCAGTGCGCCCCCGGGGGGAGCGGAAGGCTCCTACGAGCAGTACTTC
CSAPPGGAEGSYEQYF
>.|TRBJ2-6|TRBV6-5|14|.
TGTGCCAGCAGTTACGAGTCTAGGGCCAACGTCCTGACTTTC
CASSYESRANVLTF
>.|TRBJ1-1|TRBV19|15|.
TGTGTCAGTAGTATTTCACCAGGAATGGGCACTGAAGCTTTCTTT
CVSSISPGMGTEAFF
>TRBD2|TRBJ2-1|TRBV11-3|15|many
TGTGCCAGCAGCCTTGGACTAGCGGGGGACAATGAGCAGTTCTTC
CASSLGLAGDNEQFF
>TRBD2|TRBJ2-1|TRBV19|15|once
TGTGCCAGTAGTATTGGGTCTAGCGGGTTCGGTGAGCAGTTCTTC
CASSIGSSGFGEQFF
>.|TRBJ1-2|TRBV2|11|.
TGTGCCAGCGGGAAGACTGCTTCGGGGACCTTC
CASGKTASGTF
>TRBD1|TRBJ1-5|TRBV19|14|.
TGTGCCAGTAGTCCGACAGGGGGCAATCAGCCCCAGCATTTT
CASSPTGGNQPQHF
>TRBD1|TRBJ2-5|TRBV29-1|12|.
TGCAGCGTAGCCACAGGGGTAGAGACCCAGTACTTC
CSVATGVETQYF
>.|TRBJ1-1|TRBV7-9|17|many
TGTGCCAGCAGCCCCCCCCTAGGGGGGGGCTTAAACACTGAAGCTTTCTTT
CASSPPLGGGLNTEAFF
>.|TRBJ2-7|TRBV3-1|15|many
TGTGCCAGCAGTCCCAGAAATGGCAGGTTCTACGAGCAGTACTTC
CASSPRNGRFYEQYF
>.|TRBJ1-3|TRBV7-2|16|.
TGTGCCAGCAGCTTACCACTAGCGGGGTCTGGAAACACCATATATTTT
CASSLPLAGSGNTIYF
>.|TRBJ1-2|TRBV4-1|16|.
TGCGCCAGCAGCCATCCTGGGGGGGGCCTGGCCTATGGCTACACCTTC
CASSHPGGGLAYGYTF
>.|TRBJ1-1|TRBV7-9|12|many
TGTGCCAGCAGCTTACAGTCTACTGAAGCTTTCTTT
CASSLQSTEAFF
>.|TRBJ1-5|TRBV20-1|12|.
TGCAGTGCTGATGGGACGAATCAGCCCCAGCACTTT
CSADGTNQPQHF
>.|TRBJ2-1|TRBV6-4|13|many
TGTGCCAGCAGCGGGAGCTCCTACAATGAGCAGTTCTTC
CASSGSSYNEQFF
>TRBD1|TRBJ2-1|TRBV3-1|13|many
TGTGCCAGCAGCCGACAGGGGGACAATGAGCAGTTCTTC
CASSRQGDNEQFF